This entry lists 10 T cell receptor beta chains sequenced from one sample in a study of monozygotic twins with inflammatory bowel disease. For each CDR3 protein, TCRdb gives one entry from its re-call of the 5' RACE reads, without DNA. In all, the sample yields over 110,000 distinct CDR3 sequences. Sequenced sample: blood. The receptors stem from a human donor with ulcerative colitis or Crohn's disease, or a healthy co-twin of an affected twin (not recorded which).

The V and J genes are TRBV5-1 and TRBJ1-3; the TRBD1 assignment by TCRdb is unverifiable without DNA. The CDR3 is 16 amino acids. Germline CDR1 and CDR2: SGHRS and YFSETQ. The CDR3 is CASSLQDPLSGNTIYF.

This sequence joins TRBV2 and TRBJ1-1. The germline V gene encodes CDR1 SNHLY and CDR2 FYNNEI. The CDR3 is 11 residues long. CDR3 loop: CASREGTEAFF.

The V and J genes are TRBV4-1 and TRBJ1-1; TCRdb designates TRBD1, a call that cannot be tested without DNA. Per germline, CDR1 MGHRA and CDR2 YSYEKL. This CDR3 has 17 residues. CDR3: CASSQMPGQGMNTEAFF.

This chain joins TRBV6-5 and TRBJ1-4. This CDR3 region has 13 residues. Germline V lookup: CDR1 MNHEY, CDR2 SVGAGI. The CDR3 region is CASSSETNEKLFF.

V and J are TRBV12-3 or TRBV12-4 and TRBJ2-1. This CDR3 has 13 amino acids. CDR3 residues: CASSLGSAGEQFF.

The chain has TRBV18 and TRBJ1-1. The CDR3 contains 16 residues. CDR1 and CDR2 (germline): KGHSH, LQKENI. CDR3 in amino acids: CASSPRNVNSNTEAFF.

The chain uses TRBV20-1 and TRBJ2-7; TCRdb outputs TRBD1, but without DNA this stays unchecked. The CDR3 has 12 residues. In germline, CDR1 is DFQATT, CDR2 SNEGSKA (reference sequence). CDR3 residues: CSARTVTYEQYF.

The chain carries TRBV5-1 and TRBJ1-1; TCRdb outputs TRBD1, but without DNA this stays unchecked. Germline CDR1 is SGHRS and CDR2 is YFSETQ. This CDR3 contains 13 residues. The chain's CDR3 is CASSRVGDTEAFF.

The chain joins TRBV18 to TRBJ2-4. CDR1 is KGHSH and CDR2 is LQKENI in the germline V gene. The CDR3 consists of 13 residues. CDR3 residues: CASSPVAKNIQYF.

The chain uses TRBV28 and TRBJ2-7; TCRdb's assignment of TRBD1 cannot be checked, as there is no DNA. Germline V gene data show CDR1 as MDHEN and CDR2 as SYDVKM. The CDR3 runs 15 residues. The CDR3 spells CASSLLTGISYEQYF.